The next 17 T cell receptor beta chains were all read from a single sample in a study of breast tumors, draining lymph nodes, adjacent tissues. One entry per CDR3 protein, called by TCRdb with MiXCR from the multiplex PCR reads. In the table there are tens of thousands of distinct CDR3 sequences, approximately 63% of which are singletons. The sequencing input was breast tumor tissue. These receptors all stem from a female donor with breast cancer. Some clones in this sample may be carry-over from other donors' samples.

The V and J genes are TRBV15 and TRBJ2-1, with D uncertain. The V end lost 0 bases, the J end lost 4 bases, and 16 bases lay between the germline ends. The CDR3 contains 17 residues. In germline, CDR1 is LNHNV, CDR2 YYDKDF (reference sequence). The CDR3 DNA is TGTGCCACCAGCAGAGATAAACGACTGGGCCCTTACAATGAGCAGTTCTTC. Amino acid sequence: CATSRDKRLGPYNEQFF.

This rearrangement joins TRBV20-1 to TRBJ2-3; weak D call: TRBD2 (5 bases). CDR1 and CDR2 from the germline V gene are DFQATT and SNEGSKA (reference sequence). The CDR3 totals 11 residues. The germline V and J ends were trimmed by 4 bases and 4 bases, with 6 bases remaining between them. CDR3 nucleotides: TGCAGTGCTATTAGCGCAGATACGCAGTATTTT. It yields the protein CSAISADTQYF.

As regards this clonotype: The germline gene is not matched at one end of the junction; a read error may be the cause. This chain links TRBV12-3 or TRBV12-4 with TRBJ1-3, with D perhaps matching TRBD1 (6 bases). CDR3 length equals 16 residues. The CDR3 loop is CAGRAEGGIAGDTIYF. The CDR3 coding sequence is TGTGCCGGCAGGGCCGAGGGGGGGATAGCTGGAGACACCATATATTTT.

The DNA for the CDR3 is TGCGCCAGCAGCTCCACAACGAGCACCGGGGAGCTGTTTTTT. Translated: CASSSTTSTGELFF. The chain employs TRBV5-1 and TRBJ2-2; D unresolved. Germline V gene lookup returns CDR1 SGHRS and CDR2 YFSETQ. CDR3 size: 14 residues. Trimming took 3 bases from V and 4 from J, leaving 10 bases between them.

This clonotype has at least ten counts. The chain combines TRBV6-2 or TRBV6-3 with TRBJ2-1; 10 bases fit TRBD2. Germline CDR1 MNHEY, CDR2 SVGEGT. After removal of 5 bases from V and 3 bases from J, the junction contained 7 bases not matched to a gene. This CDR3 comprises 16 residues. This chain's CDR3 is CASSHTSGGVYNEQFF. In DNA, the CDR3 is TGTGCCAGCAGTCACACGAGCGGGGGGGTCTACAATGAGCAGTTCTTC.

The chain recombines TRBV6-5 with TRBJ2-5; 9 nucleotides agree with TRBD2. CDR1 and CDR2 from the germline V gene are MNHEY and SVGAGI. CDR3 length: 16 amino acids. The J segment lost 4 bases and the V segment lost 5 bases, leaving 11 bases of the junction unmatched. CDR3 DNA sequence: TGTGCCAGCAGTCACCCCCCGGGACTAGCTGGAGAGACCCAGTACTTC. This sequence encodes CASSHPPGLAGETQYF.

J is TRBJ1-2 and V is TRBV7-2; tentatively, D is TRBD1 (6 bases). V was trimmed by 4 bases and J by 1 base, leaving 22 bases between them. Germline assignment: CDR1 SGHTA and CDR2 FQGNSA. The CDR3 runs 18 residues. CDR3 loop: CASSSPEQGLGINYGYTF. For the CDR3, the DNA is TGTGCCAGCAGCTCCCCCGAACAGGGATTAGGTATTAACTATGGCTACACCTTC. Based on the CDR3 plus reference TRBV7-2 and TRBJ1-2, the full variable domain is GAGVSQSPSNKVTEKGKDVELRCDPISGHTALYWYRQSLGQGLEFLIYFQGNSAPDKSGLPSDRFSAERTGGSVSTLTIQRTQQEDSAVYLCASSSPEQGLGINYGYTFGSGTRLTVV.

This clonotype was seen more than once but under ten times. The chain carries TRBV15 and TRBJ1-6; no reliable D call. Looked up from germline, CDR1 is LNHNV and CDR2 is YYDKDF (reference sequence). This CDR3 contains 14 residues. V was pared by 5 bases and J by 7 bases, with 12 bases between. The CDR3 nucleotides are TGTGCCACCAGCCCCCAGCCTCTGAATTCACCCCTCCACTTT. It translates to CATSPQPLNSPLHF.

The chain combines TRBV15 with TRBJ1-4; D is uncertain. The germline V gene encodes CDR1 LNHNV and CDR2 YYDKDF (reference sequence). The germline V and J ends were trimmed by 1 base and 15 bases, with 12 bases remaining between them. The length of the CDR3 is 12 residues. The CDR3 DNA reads TGTGCCACCAGCAGAGCGGGGTATAAGGTGTTTTTT. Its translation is CATSRAGYKVFF.

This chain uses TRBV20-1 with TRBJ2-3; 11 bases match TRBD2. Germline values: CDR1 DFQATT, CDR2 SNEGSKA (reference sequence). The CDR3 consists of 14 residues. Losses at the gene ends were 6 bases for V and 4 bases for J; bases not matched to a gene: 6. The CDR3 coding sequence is TGCAGTGCGCAACTAGCGGGGGCGGCAGATACGCAGTATTTT. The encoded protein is CSAQLAGAADTQYF.

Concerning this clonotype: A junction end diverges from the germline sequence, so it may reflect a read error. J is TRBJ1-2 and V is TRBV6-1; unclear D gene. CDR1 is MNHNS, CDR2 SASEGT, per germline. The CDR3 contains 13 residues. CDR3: CAGSETGRSGYTF. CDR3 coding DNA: TGTGCCGGCAGTGAAACGGGGAGGTCTGGCTACACCTTC.

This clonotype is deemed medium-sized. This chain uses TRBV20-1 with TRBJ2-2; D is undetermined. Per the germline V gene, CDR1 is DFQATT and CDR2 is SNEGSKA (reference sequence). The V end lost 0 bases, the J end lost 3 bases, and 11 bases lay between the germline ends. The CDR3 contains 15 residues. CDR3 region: CSARDIGVDTGELFF. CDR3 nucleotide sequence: TGCAGTGCTAGAGATATTGGGGTTGACACCGGGGAGCTGTTTTTT.

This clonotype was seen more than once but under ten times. Here the CDR3 reads CASSPGPPSQETQYF. The DNA for the CDR3 is TGTGCCAGCAGCCCCGGACCCCCGTCCCAAGAGACCCAGTACTTC. The rearrangement joins TRBV7-8 to TRBJ2-5; D is undetermined. V was pared by 5 bases and J by 1 base, with 14 bases between. From germline, CDR1 is SGHVS and CDR2 FQNEAQ. This CDR3 is built from 15 residues.

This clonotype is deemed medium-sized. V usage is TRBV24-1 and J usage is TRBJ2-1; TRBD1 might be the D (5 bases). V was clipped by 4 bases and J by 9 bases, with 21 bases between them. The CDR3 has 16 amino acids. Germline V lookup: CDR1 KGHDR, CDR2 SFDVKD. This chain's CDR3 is CATSDPRQSTIPEQFF. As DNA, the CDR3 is TGTGCCACCAGTGACCCTAGACAGTCTACGATCCCTGAGCAGTTCTTC.

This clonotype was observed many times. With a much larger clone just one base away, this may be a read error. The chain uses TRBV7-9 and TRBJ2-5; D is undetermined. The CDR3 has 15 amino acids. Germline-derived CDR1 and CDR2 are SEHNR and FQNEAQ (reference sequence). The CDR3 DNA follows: TGTGCCAGCAGCTTAGATAGGAGCCCCAAAGAGACCCAGCGCTTC. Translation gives CASSLDRSPKETQRF.

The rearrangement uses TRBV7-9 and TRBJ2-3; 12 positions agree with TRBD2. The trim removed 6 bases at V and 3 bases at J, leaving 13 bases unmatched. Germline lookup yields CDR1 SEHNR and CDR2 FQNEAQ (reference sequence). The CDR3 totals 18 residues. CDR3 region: CASSPGRLAGVRTDTQYF. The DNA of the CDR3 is TGTGCCAGCAGTCCAGGCCGACTAGCGGGAGTGAGGACAGATACGCAGTATTTT.

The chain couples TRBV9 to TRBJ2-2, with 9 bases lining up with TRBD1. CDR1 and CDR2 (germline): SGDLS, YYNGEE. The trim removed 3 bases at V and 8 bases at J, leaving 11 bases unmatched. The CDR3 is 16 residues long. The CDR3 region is CASSATGGARSGELFF. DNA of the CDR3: TGTGCCAGCAGCGCCACAGGGGGCGCCCGGTCTGGGGAGCTGTTTTTT.